The present TCR beta chain was sequenced within a study of blood T cell repertoires in COVID-19. Study-level information: Sites in the United States, Italy and Spain provided acute and convalescent COVID-19 samples. The cDNA or gDNA used as material had been derived from T cells, B-cell-depleted T cells, or PBMCs.

Methods used by the authors: Reference gene primers were amplified, and this amplification served to estimate nucleated cell counts. TCRdb keeps only in-frame clones here, not all; method: immunoSEQ multiplex PCR. V and J calls plus clone size are reproduced from that table; the DNA served to infer D and trimming. The sample consists of hundreds of thousands of clones, about 84% of them appearing once. The sequenced sample consisted of peripheral blood. The sequence derives from a woman older than 75 with acute or convalescent COVID-19.

The chain's CDR3 is CASSPSRGTEAFF. The CDR3 region has the DNA TGTGCCAGCAGCCCCTCTCGGGGTACTGAAGCTTTCTTT. The gene calls are TRBV12-3 or TRBV12-4 and TRBJ1-1; D gene uncertain. The CDR3 extends over 13 amino acids. V was shortened by 6 bases and J by 5 bases, with 13 bases between the two germline ends.